The 14 T cell receptor beta chains in this list originate from one sample, sequenced in a study of PD-L1 blockade in urothelial cancer (dated by TCRdb to about 2017). The library came from the immunoSEQ multiplex PCR assay. The table comes from immuneACCESS by way of TCRdb, which keeps in-frame sequences with V and J called. Part of the clones is missing from these tables; in studies checked, under half for an unresolved V gene and the rest for unknown reasons. This sample lists about 38,000 clones; just under 85% were detected once. 13% to 15% of the sample is taken by the ten largest. The sample's time point label, in plain terms: pretreatment peripheral blood. The material was PBMCs, obtained around atezolizumab (anti-PD-L1) treatment. These receptor sequences come from a man older than 75 with urothelial cancer.

The chain carries TRBV14 and TRBJ2-5, with 9 bases matching TRBD2. This CDR3 has 17 residues. Germline V gene lookup returns CDR1 SGHDN and CDR2 FVKESK. Trimming removed 2 bases from V and 5 bases from J; junction bases left unmatched: 12. CDR3 sequence reads: CASSQKLGGRVLETQYF. The CDR3 DNA reads TGTGCCAGCAGCCAAAAACTGGGCGGGAGGGTCTTGGAGACCCAGTACTTC. Filled out from reference TRBV14 and TRBJ2-5, the complete variable domain reads EAGVTQFPSHSVIEKGQTVTLRCDPISGHDNLYWYRRVMGKEIKFLLHFVKESKQDESGMPNNRFLAERTGGTYSTLKVQPAELEDSGVYFCASSQKLGGRVLETQYFGPGTRLLVL.

V is TRBV9 and J is TRBJ1-2, with 9 bases matching TRBD1. Germline CDR1 reads SGDLS; CDR2 reads YYNGEE. The J segment lost 3 bases and the V segment lost 3 bases, leaving 3 bases of the junction unmatched. The CDR3 consists of 14 residues. The CDR3 protein is CASSADRGDYGYTF. CDR3 sequence (DNA): TGTGCCAGCAGCGCGGACAGGGGTGACTATGGCTACACCTTC.

The chain couples TRBV28 to TRBJ2-7; 7 bases agree with TRBD1. CDR3 length equals 14 residues. CDR1 and CDR2 (germline): MDHEN, SYDVKM. Trimming at V came to 2 bases and at J to 1 base, leaving 2 bases not matched to a gene. CDR3 protein: CASSLRQGSYEQYF. DNA for the CDR3: TGTGCCAGCAGTTTACGACAGGGTTCCTACGAGCAGTACTTC.

This chain uses TRBV27 with TRBJ1-5; D might be TRBD1 (5 bases). The CDR3 totals 13 residues. The germline gives CDR1 MNHEY, CDR2 SMNVEV (reference sequence). Trimming left V 5 bases short and J 6 bases short, with 11 bases between. CDR3: CASSEQAGQPQHF. The CDR3 DNA is TGTGCCAGCAGTGAACAGGCAGGTCAGCCCCAGCATTTT.

This chain joins TRBV19 and TRBJ2-3; 10 bases fit TRBD1. Germline CDR1 is LNHDA and CDR2 is SQIVND (reference sequence). V lost 9 bases, J lost 4 bases, and 16 bases stayed unmatched. The CDR3 length is 17 residues. The CDR3 DNA follows: TGTGCCAGCAGTTTAAGGGGACAGGGGTTGAAACCAGATACGCAGTATTTT. Translated: CASSLRGQGLKPDTQYF.

V gene TRBV2 combines with J gene TRBJ2-2, with 8 bases that match TRBD1. The CDR3 extends over 14 amino acids. Germline CDR1 SNHLY, CDR2 FYNNEI. With V trimmed by 6 bases and J by 1 base, 1 base remained unmatched. CDR3 in DNA: TGTGCCAGCAGGGGACAGGTGAACACCGGGGAGCTGTTTTTT. Translated: CASRGQVNTGELFF. Drawing the rest from reference TRBV2 and TRBJ2-2, the complete variable domain is EPEVTQTPSHQVTQMGQEVILRCVPISNHLYFYWYRQILGQKVEFLVSFYNNEISEKSEIFDDQFSVERPDGSNFTLKIRSTKLEDSAMYFCASRGQVNTGELFFGEGSRLTVL.

The rearrangement links TRBV27 to TRBJ1-5; tentatively, D is TRBD1 (5 bases). V was trimmed by 2 bases and J by 7 bases, leaving 15 bases between them. The germline V gene has CDR1 MNHEY and CDR2 SMNVEV (reference sequence). The length of the CDR3 is 15 residues. CDR3 DNA: TGTGCCAGCAGTTTAGAAAGGGGTACGAACCAGCCCCAGCATTTT. Its translation is CASSLERGTNQPQHF.

This clone has just one count. The chain carries TRBV28 and TRBJ1-1; D possibly corresponds to TRBD1 (6 bases). V dropped 6 bases and J dropped 0 bases, with 11 bases sitting between them. Germline values: CDR1 MDHEN, CDR2 SYDVKM. The length of the CDR3 is 14 residues. The DNA of the CDR3 is TGTGCCAGCAGATACAGGGCCATGAACACTGAAGCTTTCTTT. Its protein product is CASRYRAMNTEAFF.

The chain is built from TRBV6-1 and TRBJ2-4; 9 positions match TRBD1. CDR1 is MNHNS and CDR2 is SASEGT in the germline V gene. This CDR3 is 17 amino acids long. After removal of 0 bases from V and 0 bases from J, the junction contained 3 bases not matched to a gene. CDR3 DNA: TGTGCCAGCAGTGAAGCTGGGACAGGGCTAGCCAAAAACATTCAGTACTTC. Protein: CASSEAGTGLAKNIQYF.

V gene TRBV19 combines with J gene TRBJ1-1; D ambiguous. Germline CDR1 LNHDA, CDR2 SQIVND (reference sequence). V was cut by 6 bases and J by 3 bases, with 17 bases left in between. This CDR3 region has 15 residues. CDR3 protein: CASRTGRSADTEAFF. In nucleotides, the CDR3 is TGTGCCAGTAGAACGGGGAGATCGGCGGACACTGAAGCTTTCTTT.

The chain carries TRBV6-5 and TRBJ2-2; tentatively, D is TRBD2 (7 bases). Germline V gives CDR1 MNHEY, CDR2 SVGAGI. The CDR3 extends over 12 amino acids. Between the trimmed V and J ends, which lost 6 bases and 12 bases, there was a span of 14 bases. CDR3 sequence: CASSLGGGQLFF. The DNA for the CDR3 is TGTGCCAGCAGCTTAGGGGGAGGGCAGCTGTTTTTT.

The sample holds one count of this clone. This chain joins TRBV6-5 and TRBJ2-3; TRBD2 matches at 9 bases. The CDR3 is made up of 15 amino acids. Germline V gene sequence: CDR1 MNHEY, CDR2 SVGAGI. Trimming removed 2 bases from V and 3 bases from J; junction bases left unmatched: 3. CDR3 residues: CASSYLAGGTDTQYF. For the CDR3, the DNA is TGTGCCAGCAGTTACCTCGCGGGAGGGACAGATACGCAGTATTTT.

This chain joins TRBV7-2 and TRBJ2-7, with a weak D call TRBD1 (5 bases). The CDR3 runs 13 residues. The germline gives CDR1 SGHTA, CDR2 FQGNSA. Trimming pared 2 bases from V and 3 bases from J, leaving 8 bases between. CDR3 protein: CASSLQGIYEQYF. In nucleotides, the CDR3 is TGTGCCAGCAGCTTACAGGGTATCTACGAGCAGTACTTC. The variable domain in full, with the rest retrieved from reference TRBV7-2 and TRBJ2-7, is GAGVSQSPSNKVTEKGKDVELRCDPISGHTALYWYRQSLGQGLEFLIYFQGNSAPDKSGLPSDRFSAERTGGSVSTLTIQRTQQEDSAVYLCASSLQGIYEQYFGPGTRLTVT.

The chain combines TRBV6-1 with TRBJ2-3; no firm D call. Germline-derived CDR1 and CDR2 are MNHNS and SASEGT. The CDR3 sequence is 13 residues long. V was pared by 4 bases and J by 3 bases, with 8 bases between. The CDR3 spells CASSVARTDTQYF. The CDR3 DNA follows: TGTGCCAGCAGTGTGGCCAGAACAGATACGCAGTATTTT.